The source of this T cell receptor (beta chain) is a study of T cell responses to AZD1222 COVID-19 vaccine. V lost 7 bases and J lost 5; bases outside the gene matches: 4. The CDR3 has 14 amino acids. Germline values: CDR1 MNHEY, CDR2 SVGAGI. The repertoire was sequenced with immunoSEQ multiplex PCR; TCRdb's copy has only in-frame clones and lacks some. This table holds about 140,000 clones, about 92% found once. The material sequenced was peripheral blood, taken on day 0 of AZD1222 vaccination. The genes are TRBV6-5 and TRBJ2-1; 11 bases line up with TRBD2. The receptor comes from an adult in good health. Here the CDR3 reads CASTRGLADNEQFF. CDR3 bases: TGTGCCAGCACCAGGGGACTAGCGGACAATGAGCAGTTCTTC.